This passage covers 28 T cell receptor beta chains from one sample sequenced in a study. TCRdb re-called the 5' RACE reads with MiXCR, one entry per CDR3 protein. The table has about 62,000 distinct CDR3 sequences, about 31% seen once; the top ten hold about 2.3%. What was sequenced was tumor-infiltrating naive CD4+ T cells sorted from the breast tumor. Sample subset: naive CD4+ T cells, CD4+CD45RA+CD25-. These receptors were collected from a female donor with breast cancer.

Comment on this clonotype: Since the CDR3 does not end with the conserved phenylalanine or tryptophan, this likely comes from a read error. The gene calls are TRBV4-2 and TRBJ2-5; possible D gene TRBD2, 7 bases. The CDR3 totals 16 residues. V lost 1 base to trimming and J lost 7 bases, with 19 bases between them. Germline CDR1 LGHNA, CDR2 YNFKEQ. CDR3 nucleotides: TGTGCCAGCAGCCAAGCAACCGGCGGGGGCCCCGGGACCCAGTACCTC. Its protein is CASSQATGGGPGTQYL.

This clonotype turned up a few times. V gene TRBV9 combines with J gene TRBJ1-3, with D maybe TRBD1 (5 bases). CDR1 is SGDLS, CDR2 YYNGEE, per germline. The CDR3 is made up of 15 amino acids. V lost 2 bases and J 2 bases, leaving 11 bases between the germline ends. Written as DNA, the CDR3 is TGTGCCAGCAGCGTGGGGGGTCCCCCTGGAAACACCATATATTTT. Protein sequence: CASSVGGPPGNTIYF. Full variable domain (missing parts from reference TRBV9 and TRBJ1-3): DSGVTQTPKHLITATGQRVTLRCSPRSGDLSVYWYQQSLDQGLQFLIQYYNGEERAKGNILERFSAQQFPDLHSELNLSSLELGDSALYFCASSVGGPPGNTIYFGEGSWLTVV.

The J gene is TRBJ2-7, the V gene TRBV5-1, with 9 bases lining up with TRBD1. V gave up 5 bases and J gave up 3 bases; unmatched junction bases: 6. CDR1 is SGHRS and CDR2 is YFSETQ in the germline V gene. This CDR3 contains 14 residues. CDR3 sequence reads: CASRPGQGIYEQYF. The CDR3, as DNA: TGCGCCAGCAGACCGGGACAGGGCATCTACGAGCAGTACTTC.

The V and J genes are TRBV28 and TRBJ1-5, with D perhaps TRBD1 (6 bases). V lost 5 bases, J lost 10 bases, and 15 bases lay in between. The CDR3 runs to 13 residues. The germline V gene has CDR1 MDHEN and CDR2 SYDVKM. CDR3 residues: CASSPTPTGPQHF. The CDR3 region has the DNA TGTGCCAGCAGTCCGACCCCGACAGGCCCCCAGCATTTT.

V gene TRBV5-1 combines with J gene TRBJ2-7; 11 bases align to TRBD2. The CDR3 runs 18 residues. V was clipped by 7 bases and J by 1 base; unmatched bases: 16. The germline CDR1 and CDR2 sequences are SGHRS and YFSETQ. CDR3 sequence reads: CASRKGVAGGMSSYEQYF. For the CDR3, the DNA is TGCGCCAGCCGCAAGGGTGTAGCGGGGGGGATGTCGTCCTACGAGCAGTACTTC.

This clonotype was detected a few times. The V call is TRBV27, the J call TRBJ2-7; D is possibly TRBD2 (5 bases). The CDR3 sequence is 14 residues long. The germline CDR1 and CDR2 sequences are MNHEY and SMNVEV (reference sequence). Trimming took 4 bases from V and 3 from J, leaving 13 bases between them. This CDR3 reads CASSSATGIYEQYF. CDR3 sequence (DNA): TGTGCCAGCAGTTCAGCGACGGGGATCTACGAGCAGTACTTC.

Turning to this clonotype: At one end, the junction sequence differs from germline, possibly due to a read error. V usage is TRBV4-1 and J usage is TRBJ1-5; tentatively, D is TRBD1 (6 bases). The CDR3 is 13 residues long. The V gene's germline CDR1 is MGHRA and CDR2 YSYEKL. In DNA, the CDR3 is TGCGCCAGCGGCCAACGACCAGGGGAGCACCAGCATTTT. Its protein product is CASGQRPGEHQHF.

The rearrangement links TRBV12-3 or TRBV12-4 to TRBJ2-5, with 7 bases that match TRBD2. The CDR3 spans 15 residues. The ends lost 3 bases at V and 4 bases at J; junction bases unmatched: 8. In DNA, the CDR3 is TGTGCCAGCAGTTTGCAGTCGGGGGGTGGAGAGACCCAGTACTTC. This sequence encodes CASSLQSGGGETQYF.

This clonotype was counted a few times. Written as DNA, the CDR3 is TGTGCCAGCAGTTTGACAGACGCTAATGAAAAACTGTTTTTT. Its translation: CASSLTDANEKLFF. V usage is TRBV28 and J usage is TRBJ1-4, with D possibly matching TRBD1 (5 bases). V lost 3 bases to trimming and J lost 3 bases, with 8 bases between them. The CDR3 consists of 14 residues. Germline assignment: CDR1 MDHEN and CDR2 SYDVKM.

At least ten counts were recorded for this clonotype. This chain links TRBV7-9 with TRBJ2-2; D possibly corresponds to TRBD1 (6 bases). V was shortened by 5 bases and J by 6 bases, with 19 bases between the two germline ends. CDR3 length: 16 residues. CDR1 is SEHNR and CDR2 is FQNEAQ in the germline V gene (reference sequence). This chain's CDR3 is CASSRSLGAGPGELFF. The CDR3 bases are TGTGCCAGCAGCCGATCTCTGGGGGCCGGGCCCGGGGAGCTGTTTTTT. Based on the CDR3 plus reference TRBV7-9 and TRBJ2-2, the full variable domain is DTGVSQNPRHKITKRGQNVTFRCDPISEHNRLYWYRQTLGQGPEFLTYFQNEAQLEKSRLLSDRFSAERPKGSFSTLEIQRTEQGDSAMYLCASSRSLGAGPGELFFGEGSRLTVL.

Concerning this clonotype itself: A read error is possible here, since a much larger clone lies one base away. The chain links TRBV12-3 or TRBV12-4 to TRBJ2-7; D uncertain. The CDR3 extends over 14 amino acids. Written as DNA, the CDR3 is TGTGCCAGCAGTTTCGACATCGTAACCTACGAGCAGTGCTTC. Amino acids: CASSFDIVTYEQCF.

CDR3 sequence (DNA): TGTGCCAGCAACGCCCGGGACAGGGGGGGGAACTACGAGCAGTACTTC. Translation gives CASNARDRGGNYEQYF. This chain uses TRBV28 with TRBJ2-7, with 11 bases fitting TRBD1. V dropped 7 bases and J dropped 3; count of bases not matched to a gene: 11. The CDR3 consists of 16 residues. Germline V lookup: CDR1 MDHEN, CDR2 SYDVKM.

Turning to this clonotype: It is likely a read error, because the conserved phenylalanine at the end of the CDR3 is missing. The chain couples TRBV20-1 to TRBJ2-1; maybe TRBD2 (6 bases). CDR1 DFQATT and CDR2 SNEGSKA come from the germline V gene (reference sequence). This CDR3 comprises 14 residues. CDR3 nucleotides: TGCGGTGCTAGCGTCTCCATTCCCTACAATGAGCAGTTCTCC. Protein sequence: CGASVSIPYNEQFS.

This clonotype was seen more than once but under ten times. The rearrangement uses TRBV20-1 and TRBJ2-1; 8 bases align to TRBD2. The V gene end was trimmed by 5 bases and the J gene end by 7 bases; junction bases not matched to a gene: 7. CDR3 length equals 13 residues. Germline-derived CDR1 and CDR2 are DFQATT and SNEGSKA (reference sequence). As DNA, the CDR3 is TGCAGTGCTCAGCGGGGGTTAGGGAATGAGCAGTTCTTC. Amino acids: CSAQRGLGNEQFF.

The chain recombines TRBV11-3 with TRBJ2-2; TRBD2 aligns across 16 bases. The germline CDR1 and CDR2 sequences are SGHNT and YENEEA. V trimming: 5 bases; J trimming: 5 bases; junction bases outside the gene matches: 14. CDR3 length: 20 residues. Here the CDR3 DNA reads TGTGCCAGCAGCCCACGATTGGGACTAGCGGGAGGGCCGGGAACCGGGGAGCTGTTTTTT. This gives the protein CASSPRLGLAGGPGTGELFF.

This rearrangement joins TRBV5-4 to TRBJ1-2, with no clear D. This CDR3 has 15 residues. Germline V gene data show CDR1 as SGHNT and CDR2 as YYREEE (reference sequence). Trimming took off 2 bases at V and 4 bases at J, with 15 bases between the two ends. The CDR3 DNA sequence: TGTGCCAGCAGCTTTGCGCAGGAAGGACCCTATGGCTACACCTTC. It is translated as CASSFAQEGPYGYTF. Using reference TRBV5-4 and TRBJ1-2 for the parts outside the CDR3, the full variable domain is ETGVTQSPTHLIKTRGQQVTLRCSSQSGHNTVSWYQQALGQGPQFIFQYYREEENGRGNFPPRFSGLQFPNYSSELNVNALELDDSALYLCASSFAQEGPYGYTFGSGTRLTVV.

In its sample, this clonotype was seen a few times. At one boundary the junction diverges from the germline segment, which might be a read error. This chain uses TRBV28 with TRBJ2-4; TRBD2 matches at 9 bases. In germline, CDR1 is MDHEN, CDR2 SYDVKM. This CDR3 contains 14 residues. The CDR3 region has the DNA TGTGCCGGCAGGTATACTAGCGGGTCAAACATTCAGTACTTC. This sequence encodes CAGRYTSGSNIQYF. The variable domain in full, completed from reference TRBV28 and TRBJ2-4, reads DVKVTQSSRYLVKRTGEKVFLECVQDMDHENMFWYRQDPGLGLRLIYFSYDVKMKEKGDIPEGYSVSREKKERFSLILESASTNQTSMYLCAGRYTSGSNIQYFGAGTRLSVL.

This clonotype was seen more than once but under ten times. This sequence joins TRBV29-1 and TRBJ2-2; maybe TRBD1 (6 bases). The V end lost 4 bases, the J end lost 6 bases, and 12 bases lay between the germline ends. Germline V gene sequence: CDR1 SQVTM, CDR2 ANQGSEA. This CDR3 is built from 13 residues. The CDR3 bases are TGCAGCGTTGGACAGGCCAATGCCGGGGAGCTGTTTTTT. It encodes CSVGQANAGELFF.

J is TRBJ1-1 and V is TRBV4-1, with D hard to call. The CDR3 runs 14 residues. Trimming pared 1 base from V and 1 base from J, leaving 7 bases between. CDR1 and CDR2 from the germline V gene are MGHRA and YSYEKL. The chain's CDR3 is CASSQGPQNTEAFF. Written as DNA, the CDR3 is TGCGCCAGCAGCCAAGGTCCCCAGAACACTGAAGCTTTCTTT.

Of note for this clonotype: A read error may account for a junction end that differs from germline. This rearrangement joins TRBV6-2 or TRBV6-3 to TRBJ1-2; D call uncertain. There are 12 residues in the CDR3. The germline gives CDR1 MNHEY, CDR2 SVGEGT. The CDR3 protein is CASSRSPYGHTF. Here the CDR3 DNA reads TGTGCCAGTTCCAGGAGCCCCTATGGCCACACCTTC.

This chain links TRBV4-1 with TRBJ2-1; 11 nucleotides line up with TRBD2. After removal of 0 bases from V and 6 bases from J, the junction contained 13 bases not matched to a gene. The CDR3 sequence is 19 residues long. The germline V gene has CDR1 MGHRA and CDR2 YSYEKL. The CDR3 DNA follows: TGCGCCAGCAGCCAAGATCGTACCCCTCAGACTAGCGGGACCAATGAGCAGTTCTTC. Translation gives CASSQDRTPQTSGTNEQFF.

This clonotype has just a few counts. The J gene is TRBJ2-3, the V gene TRBV6-2 or TRBV6-3, with D perhaps matching TRBD2 (5 bases). The CDR3 is 14 amino acids. In germline, CDR1 is MNHEY, CDR2 SVGEGT. V lost 6 bases and J 4 bases, leaving 14 bases between the germline ends. DNA for the CDR3: TGTGCCAGCAGCCCGACTACAAGGGCAGATACGCAGTATTTT. It is translated as CASSPTTRADTQYF.

This clonotype was seen repeatedly, ten times or more. The V call is TRBV6-5, the J call TRBJ1-3; D might be TRBD1 (6 bases). V was pared by 4 bases and J by 3 bases, with 19 bases between. Germline V lookup: CDR1 MNHEY, CDR2 SVGAGI. There are 17 residues in the CDR3. The CDR3 is CASSFPDSGFVGNTIYF. In DNA, the CDR3 is TGTGCCAGCAGTTTCCCGGACAGCGGGTTCGTTGGAAACACCATATATTTT.

The V and J genes are TRBV12-3 or TRBV12-4 and TRBJ1-5; D is unresolved. This CDR3 has 12 amino acids. Trimming removed 6 bases from V and 5 bases from J, with 8 bases in between. CDR3 DNA: TGTGCCAGCAGCTTTGACCATCAGCCCCAGCATTTT. This codes for CASSFDHQPQHF.

There are many counts of this clonotype. This CDR3 is CASSFGHTGQPQHF. The CDR3 DNA follows: TGTGCCAGCAGCTTCGGGCACACGGGGCAGCCCCAGCATTTT. The chain joins TRBV5-5 to TRBJ1-5; no clear D gene. The V end lost 2 bases, the J end lost 7 bases, and 13 bases lay between the germline ends. CDR1 is SGHKS, CDR2 YYEKEE, per germline (reference sequence). CDR3 length: 14 amino acids.

The chain employs TRBV15 and TRBJ2-3; D is unresolved. Germline assignment: CDR1 LNHNV and CDR2 YYDKDF (reference sequence). Trimming took 0 bases from V and 0 from J, leaving 7 bases between them. CDR3 length: 15 residues. This CDR3 is CATSRDRSSTDTQYF. In nucleotides, the CDR3 is TGTGCCACCAGCAGAGACAGGAGCAGCACAGATACGCAGTATTTT.

The rearrangement uses TRBV21-1 and TRBJ2-7; TRBD1 reflects the table's D call only, with no check against the DNA. TRBV21-1 is shown as a pseudogene. The CDR3 totals 16 residues. CDR3 sequence (DNA): TGTGCCAGCAGCAAAAAGGGATGGGACGTGTACTACGAGCAGTACTTC. The encoded protein is CASSKKGWDVYYEQYF.

The chain recombines TRBV3-1 with TRBJ2-7; possibly TRBD1 or TRBD2 for D (5 bases each). CDR3 length equals 13 residues. The V end was cut by 4 bases, the J end by 3 bases, with 10 bases between. CDR1 LGHDT and CDR2 YNNKEL come from the germline V gene (reference sequence). The CDR3 bases are TGTGCCAGCAGCCGGGACGCCTTCTACGAGCAGTACTTC. Its translation is CASSRDAFYEQYF.